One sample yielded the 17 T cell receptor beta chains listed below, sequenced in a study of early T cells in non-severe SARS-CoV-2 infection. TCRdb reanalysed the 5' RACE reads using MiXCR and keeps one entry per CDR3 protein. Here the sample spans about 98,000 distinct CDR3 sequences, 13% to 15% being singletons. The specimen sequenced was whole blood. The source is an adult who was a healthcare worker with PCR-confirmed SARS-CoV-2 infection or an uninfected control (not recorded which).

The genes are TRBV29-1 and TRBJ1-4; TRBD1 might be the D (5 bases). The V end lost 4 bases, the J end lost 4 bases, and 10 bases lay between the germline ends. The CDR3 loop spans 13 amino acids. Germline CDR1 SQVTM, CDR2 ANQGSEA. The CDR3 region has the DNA TGCAGCGTTGTCTGGGGGAATAATGAAAAACTGTTTTTT. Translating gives CSVVWGNNEKLFF.

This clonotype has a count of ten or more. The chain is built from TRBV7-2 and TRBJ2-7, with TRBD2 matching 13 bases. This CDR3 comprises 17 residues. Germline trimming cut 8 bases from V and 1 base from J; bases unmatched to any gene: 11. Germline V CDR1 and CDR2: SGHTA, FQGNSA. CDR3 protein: CASQPGTSGTFSYEQYF. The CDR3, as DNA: TGTGCCAGCCAGCCCGGGACTAGCGGGACGTTTTCCTACGAGCAGTACTTC.

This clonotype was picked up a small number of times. The CDR3 coding sequence is TGTGCCAGCAGTTTAGGGTACCTCTCTAGCACAGATACGCAGTATTTT. This codes for CASSLGYLSSTDTQYF. The chain employs TRBV27 and TRBJ2-3; D not certain. Trimming took off 2 bases at V and 0 bases at J, with 12 bases between the two ends. This CDR3 contains 16 residues. The V gene's germline CDR1 is MNHEY and CDR2 SMNVEV (reference sequence).

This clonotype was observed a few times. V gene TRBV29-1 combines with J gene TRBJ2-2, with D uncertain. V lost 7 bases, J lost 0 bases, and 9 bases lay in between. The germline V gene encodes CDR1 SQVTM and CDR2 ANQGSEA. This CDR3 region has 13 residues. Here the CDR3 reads CSASSANTGELFF. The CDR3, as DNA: TGCAGCGCCTCAAGCGCGAACACCGGGGAGCTGTTTTTT.

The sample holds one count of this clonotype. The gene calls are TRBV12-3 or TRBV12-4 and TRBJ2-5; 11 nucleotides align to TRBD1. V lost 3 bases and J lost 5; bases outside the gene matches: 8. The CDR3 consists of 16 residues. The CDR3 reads CASSLRTGGRQETQYF. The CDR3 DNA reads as TGTGCCAGCAGTTTGAGGACAGGGGGCAGACAGGAGACCCAGTACTTC.

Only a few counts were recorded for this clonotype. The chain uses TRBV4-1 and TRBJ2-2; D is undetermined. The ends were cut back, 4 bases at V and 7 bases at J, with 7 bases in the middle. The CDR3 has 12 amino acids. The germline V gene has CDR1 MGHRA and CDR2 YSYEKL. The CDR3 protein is CASSPYYGELFF. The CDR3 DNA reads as TGCGCCAGCAGCCCGTATTACGGGGAGCTGTTTTTT.

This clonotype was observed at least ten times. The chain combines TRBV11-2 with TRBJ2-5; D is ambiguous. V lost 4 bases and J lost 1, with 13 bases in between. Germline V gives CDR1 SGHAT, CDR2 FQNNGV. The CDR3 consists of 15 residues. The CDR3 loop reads CASSSSRAAQETQYF. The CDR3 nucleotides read TGTGCCAGCAGCTCGAGTAGGGCAGCCCAAGAGACCCAGTACTTC.

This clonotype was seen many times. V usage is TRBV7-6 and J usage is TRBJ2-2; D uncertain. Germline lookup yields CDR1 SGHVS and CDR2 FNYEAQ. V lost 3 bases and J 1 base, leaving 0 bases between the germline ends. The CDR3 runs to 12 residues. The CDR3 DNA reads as TGTGCCAGCAGCTTGAACACCGGGGAGCTGTTTTTT. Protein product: CASSLNTGELFF.

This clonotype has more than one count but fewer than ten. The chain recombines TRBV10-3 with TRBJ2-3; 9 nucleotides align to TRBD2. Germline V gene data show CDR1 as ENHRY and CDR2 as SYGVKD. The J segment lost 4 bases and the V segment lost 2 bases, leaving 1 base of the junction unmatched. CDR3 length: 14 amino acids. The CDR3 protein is CAISEASGADTQYF. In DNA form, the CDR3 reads TGTGCCATCAGTGAGGCTAGCGGGGCAGATACGCAGTATTTT.

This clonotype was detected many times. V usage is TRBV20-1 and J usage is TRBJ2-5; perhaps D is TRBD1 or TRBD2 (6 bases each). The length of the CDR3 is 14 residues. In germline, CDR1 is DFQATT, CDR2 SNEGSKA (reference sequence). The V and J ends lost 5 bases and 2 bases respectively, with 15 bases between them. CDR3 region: CSAERGRRQETQYF. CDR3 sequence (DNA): TGCAGTGCTGAGAGGGGGAGGCGACAAGAGACCCAGTACTTC.

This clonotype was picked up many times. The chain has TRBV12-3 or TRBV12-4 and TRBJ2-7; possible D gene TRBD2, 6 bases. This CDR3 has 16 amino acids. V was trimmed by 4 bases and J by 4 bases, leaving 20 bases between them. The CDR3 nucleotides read TGTGCCAGCAGTTCCCCCTACCTAGCGTCAGAATACGAGCAGTACTTC. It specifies CASSSPYLASEYEQYF.

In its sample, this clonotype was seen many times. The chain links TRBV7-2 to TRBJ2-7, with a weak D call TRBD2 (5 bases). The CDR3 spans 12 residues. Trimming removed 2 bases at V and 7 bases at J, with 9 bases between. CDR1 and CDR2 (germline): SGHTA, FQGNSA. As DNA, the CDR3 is TGTGCCAGCAGCTTATTGGGAGTTGAGCAGTACTTC. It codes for CASSLLGVEQYF.

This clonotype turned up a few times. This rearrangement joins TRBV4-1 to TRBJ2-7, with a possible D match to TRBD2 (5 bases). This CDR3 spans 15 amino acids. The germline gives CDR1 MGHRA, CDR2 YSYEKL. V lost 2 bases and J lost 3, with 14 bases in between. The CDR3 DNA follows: TGCGCCAGCAGCCAAACCCCCGGGGAGTTCTACGAGCAGTACTTC. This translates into CASSQTPGEFYEQYF.

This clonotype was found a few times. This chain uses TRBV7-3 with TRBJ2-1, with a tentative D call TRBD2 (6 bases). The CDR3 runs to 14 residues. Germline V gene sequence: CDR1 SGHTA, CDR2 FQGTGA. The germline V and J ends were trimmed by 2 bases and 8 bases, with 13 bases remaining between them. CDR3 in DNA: TGTGCCAGCAGCTTAGACCGGGAGAGGCATGAGCAGTTCTTC. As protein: CASSLDRERHEQFF.

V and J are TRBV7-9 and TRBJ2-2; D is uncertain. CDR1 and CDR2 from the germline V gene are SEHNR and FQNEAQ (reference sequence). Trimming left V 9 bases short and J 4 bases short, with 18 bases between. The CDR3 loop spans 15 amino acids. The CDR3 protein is CARSPTGSFTGELFF. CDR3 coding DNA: TGTGCCAGAAGCCCCACCGGGTCCTTCACCGGGGAGCTGTTTTTT. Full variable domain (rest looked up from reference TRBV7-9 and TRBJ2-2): DTGVSQNPRHKITKRGQNVTFRCDPISEHNRLYWYRQTLGQGPEFLTYFQNEAQLEKSRLLSDRFSAERPKGSFSTLEIQRTEQGDSAMYLCARSPTGSFTGELFFGEGSRLTVL.

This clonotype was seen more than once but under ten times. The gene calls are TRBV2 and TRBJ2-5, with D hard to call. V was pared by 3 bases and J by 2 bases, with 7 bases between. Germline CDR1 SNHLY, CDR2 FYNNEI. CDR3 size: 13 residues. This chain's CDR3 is CASSDPRQETQYF. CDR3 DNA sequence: TGTGCCAGCAGTGATCCTAGACAAGAGACCCAGTACTTC.

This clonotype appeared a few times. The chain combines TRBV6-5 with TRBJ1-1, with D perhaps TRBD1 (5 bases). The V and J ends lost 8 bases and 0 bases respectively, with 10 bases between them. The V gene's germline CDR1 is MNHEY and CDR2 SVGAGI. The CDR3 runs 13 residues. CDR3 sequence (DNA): TGTGCCAGCGCTCTACAGGTGAACACTGAAGCTTTCTTT. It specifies CASALQVNTEAFF.